The 5 T cell receptor beta chains reported below all come from one sample, sequenced in a study of molecular identifiers for immune sequencing clone quantification (dated by TCRdb to between 2018 and 2020). Libraries came from PCR. The listed sequencing device is Illumina HiSeq 4000. TCRdb reran the public reads through fastp at Q25 and MiXCR, keeping productive beta chains. Rows with a matching CDR3 protein are joined into one entry that keeps the most common DNA and genes. The sample contains a few hundred thousand distinct CDR3 sequences, over 20% of them found a single time. 0.7% to 1% of the sample is held by the ten biggest clonotypes. The material sequenced was naive CD8+ T cells from blood, with Jurkat cell RNA spiked in. Sample cell subset or site, as interpreted from the label and publication: FACS-sorted CD8+CD4-CCR7+CD45RA+ naive T cells. The receptors were sampled from a human donor in good health. Some libraries in this study had Jurkat cell RNA spiked in.

Notes on this clonotype: A much more abundant neighbour one base away suggests this may be a read error. The chain couples TRBV4-3 to TRBJ2-3; TRBD2 is a possible D gene (5 bases). CDR1 and CDR2 (germline): LGHNA, YSLEER. The CDR3 is 16 amino acids. CDR3 protein: CASSQDGSGSTDAQYF. CDR3 DNA: TGCGCCAGCAGCCAAGATGGGTCGGGAAGCACAGATGCGCAGTATTTT.

This clonotype was seen repeatedly, ten times or more. The CDR3 protein is CSVGLPQRPEAFF. The DNA of the CDR3 is TGCAGCGTTGGGCTCCCCCAACGGCCTGAAGCTTTCTTT. The V and J genes are TRBV29-1 and TRBJ1-1; D gene uncertain. Germline V lookup: CDR1 SQVTM, CDR2 ANQGSEA. The CDR3 has 13 amino acids. V was trimmed by 4 bases and J by 6 bases, leaving 15 bases between them.

Turning to this clonotype: The CDR3 ends on some other residue instead of the conserved phenylalanine or tryptophan, so this is likely a read error. The chain couples TRBV13 to TRBJ1-1, with a tentative D call TRBD1 (6 bases). The CDR3 covers 14 residues. Trimming pared 2 bases from V and 5 bases from J, leaving 12 bases between. Germline loops: CDR1 PRHDT, CDR2 FYEKMQ (reference sequence). The CDR3 loop reads CASSLMGGQTEAFI. CDR3 DNA: TGTGCCAGCAGCTTAATGGGGGGGCAAACTGAAGCTTTCATT.

On this clonotype itself: A much larger clone sits a single nucleotide away, making a read error possible. V is TRBV7-2 and J is TRBJ1-1; D unresolved. CDR3 length equals 13 residues. Germline CDR1 and CDR2: SGHTA and FQGNSA. DNA for the CDR3: TGTGCCAACAGCTTAGGAGTGTGGACTGAAGCTTTCTTT. Its translation is CANSLGVWTEAFF.

Worth noting for this clonotype: The germline gene is not matched at one end of the junction; a read error may be the cause. The V gene is TRBV7-6, the J gene TRBJ2-5, with D perhaps TRBD1 or TRBD2 (5 bases each). Germline loops: CDR1 SGHVS, CDR2 FNYEAQ. This CDR3 has 14 residues. In nucleotides, the CDR3 is TGTGCCAGCAGCTTATGGCGCCAGGGAGAGACCCAGTGCTTC. Encoded protein: CASSLWRQGETQCF.